This T cell receptor (beta chain) was sequenced in a study of shared clonotypes between healthy human individuals. This CDR3 is 10 amino acids long. The germline CDR1 and CDR2 sequences are WSHSY and SAAADI. V dropped 3 bases and J dropped 8 bases, with 3 bases sitting between them. Subsets obtained from CD4+ cells comprised CD45RA+ naive and CD45RA-negative memory cells. Study-level findings and limits: Some naive CD4 clonotypes, roughly 4.8%, turned up in common across several donors.

In the case of this clone: What it recognizes is unknown.

This table comes from immunoSEQ multiplex PCR, and its TCRdb copy is limited to in-frame clones, with some not included. The data hold millions of clones, with 90% to 95% observed a single time. The V and J genes are TRBV10-2 and TRBJ2-3; D unresolved. The sample was naive CD4+ T cells from PBMCs. Subset noted: CD45RA+ positively selected. The source of this sequence is a young man in good health. Some clones in this sample may be carry-over from other donors' samples. CDR3: CASSDVTQYF. CDR3 sequence (DNA): TGCGCCAGCAGTGATGTTACGCAGTATTTT.